Listed here are 2 T cell receptor beta chains from one sample, sequenced in a study of breast tumors, draining lymph nodes, adjacent tissues. TCRdb passed the multiplex PCR reads through MiXCR, listing each CDR3 protein once. The sample holds about 47,000 distinct CDR3 sequences, more than 20% seen once. Source material: breast tumor tissue. Receptor source: a female donor with breast cancer. Some clones in this sample may be carry-over from other donors' samples.

There are many counts of this clonotype. CDR3 coding DNA: TGTGCCAGCGGGGCGGGGGGCTACGAGCAGTACTTC. Amino acid sequence: CASGAGGYEQYF. The rearrangement links TRBV7-9 to TRBJ2-7; 8 positions agree with TRBD2. Trimming removed 8 bases from V and 3 bases from J; junction bases left unmatched: 3. The CDR3 has 12 amino acids. The germline V gene encodes CDR1 SEHNR and CDR2 FQNEAQ (reference sequence).

This clonotype was counted many times. J is TRBJ2-3 and V is TRBV13, with 16 positions matching TRBD2. V lost 0 bases, J lost 3 bases, and 6 bases stayed unmatched. The CDR3 covers 19 residues. In germline, CDR1 is PRHDT, CDR2 FYEKMQ (reference sequence). CDR3 region: CASSLGPGLAGGPTDTQYF. Here the CDR3 DNA reads TGTGCCAGCAGCTTAGGACCGGGACTAGCGGGAGGGCCGACAGATACGCAGTATTTT.